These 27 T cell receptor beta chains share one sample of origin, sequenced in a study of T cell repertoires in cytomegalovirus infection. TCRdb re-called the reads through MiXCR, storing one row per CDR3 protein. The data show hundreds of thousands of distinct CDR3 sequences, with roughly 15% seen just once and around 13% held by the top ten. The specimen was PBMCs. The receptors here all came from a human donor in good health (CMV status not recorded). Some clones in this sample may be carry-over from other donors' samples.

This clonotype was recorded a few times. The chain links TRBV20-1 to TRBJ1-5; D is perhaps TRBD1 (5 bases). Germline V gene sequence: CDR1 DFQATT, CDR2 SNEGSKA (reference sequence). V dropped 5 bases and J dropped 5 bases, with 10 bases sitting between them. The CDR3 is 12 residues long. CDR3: CSAGVGDQPQHF. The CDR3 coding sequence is TGCAGTGCTGGGGTAGGGGATCAGCCCCAGCATTTT.

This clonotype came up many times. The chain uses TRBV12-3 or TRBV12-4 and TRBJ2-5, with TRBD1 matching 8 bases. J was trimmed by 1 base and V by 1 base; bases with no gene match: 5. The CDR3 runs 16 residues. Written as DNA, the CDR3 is TGTGCCAGCAGTTTAGACGACAGGGGATCCCAAGAGACCCAGTACTTC. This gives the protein CASSLDDRGSQETQYF.

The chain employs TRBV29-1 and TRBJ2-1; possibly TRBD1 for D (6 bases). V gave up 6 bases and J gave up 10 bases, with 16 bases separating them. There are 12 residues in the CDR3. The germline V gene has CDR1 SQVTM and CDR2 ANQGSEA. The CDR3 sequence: CSVNRVREEQFF. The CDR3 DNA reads TGCAGCGTAAACAGGGTAAGGGAGGAGCAGTTCTTC.

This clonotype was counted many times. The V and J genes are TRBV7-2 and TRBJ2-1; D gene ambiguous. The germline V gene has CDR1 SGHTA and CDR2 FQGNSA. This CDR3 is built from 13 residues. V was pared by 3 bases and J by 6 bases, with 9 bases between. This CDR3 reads CASSFGPLNEQFF. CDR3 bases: TGTGCCAGCAGCTTTGGACCGCTCAATGAGCAGTTCTTC.

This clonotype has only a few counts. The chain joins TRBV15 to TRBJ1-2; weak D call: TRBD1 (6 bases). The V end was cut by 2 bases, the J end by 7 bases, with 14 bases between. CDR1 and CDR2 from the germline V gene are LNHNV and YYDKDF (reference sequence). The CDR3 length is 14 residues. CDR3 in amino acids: CATSRTGGPTGYTF. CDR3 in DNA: TGTGCCACCAGCAGAACCGGGGGGCCGACTGGCTACACCTTC.

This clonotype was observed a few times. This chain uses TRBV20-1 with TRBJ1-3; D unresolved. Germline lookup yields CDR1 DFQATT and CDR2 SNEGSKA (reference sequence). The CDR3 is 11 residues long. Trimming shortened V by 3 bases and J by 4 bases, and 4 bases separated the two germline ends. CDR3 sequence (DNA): TGCAGTGCTAGGTCCGGAAACACCATATATTTT. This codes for CSARSGNTIYF.

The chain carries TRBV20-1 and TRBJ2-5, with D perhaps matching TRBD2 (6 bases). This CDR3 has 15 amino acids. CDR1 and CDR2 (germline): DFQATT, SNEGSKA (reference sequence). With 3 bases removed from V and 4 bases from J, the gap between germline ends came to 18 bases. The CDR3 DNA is TGCAGTGCTAGTTTCCGGGGCAGGCGGGGAGAGACCCAGTACTTC. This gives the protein CSASFRGRRGETQYF.

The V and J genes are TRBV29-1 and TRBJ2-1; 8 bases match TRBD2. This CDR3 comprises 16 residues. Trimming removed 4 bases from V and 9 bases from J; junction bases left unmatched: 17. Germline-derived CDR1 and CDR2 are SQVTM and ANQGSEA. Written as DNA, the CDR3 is TGCAGCGTTGGGGTGGAGAGACTAGCGCGGGGAGGTGAGCAGTTCTTC. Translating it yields CSVGVERLARGGEQFF.

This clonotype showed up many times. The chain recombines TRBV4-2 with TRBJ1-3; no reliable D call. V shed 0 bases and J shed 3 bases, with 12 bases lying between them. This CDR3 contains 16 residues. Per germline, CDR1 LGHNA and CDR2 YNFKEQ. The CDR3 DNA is TGTGCCAGCAGCCAAGATGATGCAGGAGGTGGAAACACCATATATTTT. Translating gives CASSQDDAGGGNTIYF.

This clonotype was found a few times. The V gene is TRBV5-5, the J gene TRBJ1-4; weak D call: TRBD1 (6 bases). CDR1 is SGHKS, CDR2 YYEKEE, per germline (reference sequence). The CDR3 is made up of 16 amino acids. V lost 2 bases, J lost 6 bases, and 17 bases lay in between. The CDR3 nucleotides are TGTGCCAGCAGCTTACTCATACAGGAGGGGGATGAAAAACTGTTTTTT. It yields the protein CASSLLIQEGDEKLFF.

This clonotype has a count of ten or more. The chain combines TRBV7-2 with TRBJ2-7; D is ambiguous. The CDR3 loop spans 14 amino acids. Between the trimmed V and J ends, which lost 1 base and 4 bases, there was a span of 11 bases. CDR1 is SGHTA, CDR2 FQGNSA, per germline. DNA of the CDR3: TGTGCCAGCAGCTTAGGAGGCCAGGCGTACGAGCAGTACTTC. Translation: CASSLGGQAYEQYF.

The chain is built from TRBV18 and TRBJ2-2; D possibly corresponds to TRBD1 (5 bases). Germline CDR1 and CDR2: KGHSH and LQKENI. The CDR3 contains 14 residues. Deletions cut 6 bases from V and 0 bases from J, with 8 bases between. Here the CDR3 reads CASSTTANTGELFF. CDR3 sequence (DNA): TGTGCCAGCTCCACGACAGCGAACACCGGGGAGCTGTTTTTT.

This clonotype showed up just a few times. The CDR3 reads CASRTGLTVQYF. DNA for the CDR3: TGTGCCAGCAGGACGGGGCTGACAGTTCAGTACTTC. The rearrangement joins TRBV6-2 or TRBV6-3 to TRBJ2-7, with D perhaps TRBD1 or TRBD2 (5 bases each). Per the germline V gene, CDR1 is MNHEY and CDR2 is SVGEGT. This CDR3 has 12 amino acids. V was shortened by 6 bases and J by 10 bases, with 16 bases between the two germline ends.

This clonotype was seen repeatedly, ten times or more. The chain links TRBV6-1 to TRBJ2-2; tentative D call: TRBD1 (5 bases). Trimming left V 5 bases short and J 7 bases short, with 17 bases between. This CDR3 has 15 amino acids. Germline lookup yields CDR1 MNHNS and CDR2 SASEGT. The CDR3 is CASSYIGREGGELFF. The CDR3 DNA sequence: TGTGCCAGCAGTTATATCGGCAGGGAAGGCGGGGAGCTGTTTTTT.

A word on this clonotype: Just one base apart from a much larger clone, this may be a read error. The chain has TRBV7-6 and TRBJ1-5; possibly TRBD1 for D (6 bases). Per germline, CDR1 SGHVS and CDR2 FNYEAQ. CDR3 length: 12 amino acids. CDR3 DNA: TGTGCCAGCAGCTTAGATGGGGGGCCCCGGCATTTT. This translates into CASSLDGGPRHF.

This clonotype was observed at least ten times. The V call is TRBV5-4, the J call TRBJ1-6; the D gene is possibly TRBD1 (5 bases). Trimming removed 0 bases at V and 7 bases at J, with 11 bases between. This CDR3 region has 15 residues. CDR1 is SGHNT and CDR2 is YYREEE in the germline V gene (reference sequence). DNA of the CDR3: TGTGCCAGCAGCTTGGCAGGGATACCGAATTCACCCCTCCACTTT. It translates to CASSLAGIPNSPLHF.

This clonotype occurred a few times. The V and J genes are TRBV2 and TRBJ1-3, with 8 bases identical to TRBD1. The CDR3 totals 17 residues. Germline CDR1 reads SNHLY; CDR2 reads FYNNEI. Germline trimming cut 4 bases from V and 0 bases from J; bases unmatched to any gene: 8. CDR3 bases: TGTGCCAGCAGTGTCATGATTACAGGGGGCTCTGGAAACACCATATATTTT. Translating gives CASSVMITGGSGNTIYF.

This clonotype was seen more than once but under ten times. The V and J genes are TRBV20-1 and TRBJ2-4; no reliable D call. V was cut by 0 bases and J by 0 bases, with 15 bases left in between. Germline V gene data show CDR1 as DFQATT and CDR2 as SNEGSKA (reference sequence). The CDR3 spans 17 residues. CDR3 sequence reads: CSARDFASDIAKNIQYF. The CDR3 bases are TGCAGTGCTAGAGATTTCGCAAGTGACATAGCCAAAAACATTCAGTACTTC.

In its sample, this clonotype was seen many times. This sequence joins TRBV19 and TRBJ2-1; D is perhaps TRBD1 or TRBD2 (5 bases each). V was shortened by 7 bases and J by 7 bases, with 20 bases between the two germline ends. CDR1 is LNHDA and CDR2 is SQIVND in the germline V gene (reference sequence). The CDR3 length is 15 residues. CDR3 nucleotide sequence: TGTGCCAGTATAGGGACGGCTAGTGGGTGGAATGAGCAGTTCTTC. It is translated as CASIGTASGWNEQFF.

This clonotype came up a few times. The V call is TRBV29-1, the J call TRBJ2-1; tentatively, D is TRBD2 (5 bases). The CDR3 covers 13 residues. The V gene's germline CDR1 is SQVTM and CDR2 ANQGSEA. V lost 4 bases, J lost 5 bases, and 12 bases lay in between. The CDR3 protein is CSVGLAPNNEQFF. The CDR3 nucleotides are TGCAGCGTTGGGCTAGCCCCCAACAATGAGCAGTTCTTC.

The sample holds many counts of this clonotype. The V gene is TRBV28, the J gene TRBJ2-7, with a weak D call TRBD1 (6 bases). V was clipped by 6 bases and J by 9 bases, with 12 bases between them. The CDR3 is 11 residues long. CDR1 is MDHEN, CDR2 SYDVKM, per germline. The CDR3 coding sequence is TGTGCCAGCAGACTCGGGGACATGCAGTACTTC. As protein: CASRLGDMQYF.

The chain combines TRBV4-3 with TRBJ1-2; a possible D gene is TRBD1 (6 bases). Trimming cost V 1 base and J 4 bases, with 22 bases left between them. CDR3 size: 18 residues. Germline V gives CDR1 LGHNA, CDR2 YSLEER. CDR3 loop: CASSQAKPVQGILYGYTF. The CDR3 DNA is TGCGCCAGCAGCCAAGCGAAGCCGGTCCAGGGGATCCTCTATGGCTACACCTTC.

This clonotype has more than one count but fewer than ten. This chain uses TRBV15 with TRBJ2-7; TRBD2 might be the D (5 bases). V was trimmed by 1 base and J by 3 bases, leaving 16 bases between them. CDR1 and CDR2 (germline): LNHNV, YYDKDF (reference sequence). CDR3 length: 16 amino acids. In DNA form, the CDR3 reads TGTGCCACCAGCAGAGCGCCGCAAGGACTGGGCTACGAGCAGTACTTC. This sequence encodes CATSRAPQGLGYEQYF.

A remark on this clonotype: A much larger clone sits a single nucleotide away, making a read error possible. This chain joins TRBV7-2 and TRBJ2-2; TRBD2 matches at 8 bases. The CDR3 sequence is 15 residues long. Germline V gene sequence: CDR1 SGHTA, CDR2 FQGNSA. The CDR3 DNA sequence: TGTGCCAGCAGCTTACAGGCTAGCGGGCGCGGGGAGCTGTCTTTT. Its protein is CASSLQASGRGELSF.

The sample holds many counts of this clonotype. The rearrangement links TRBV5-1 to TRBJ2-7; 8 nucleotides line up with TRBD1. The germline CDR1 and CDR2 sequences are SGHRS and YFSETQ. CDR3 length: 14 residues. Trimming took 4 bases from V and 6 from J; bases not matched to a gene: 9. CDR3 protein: CASSPLDRVGEQYF. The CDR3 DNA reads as TGCGCCAGCAGCCCCCTGGACAGGGTGGGCGAGCAGTACTTC.

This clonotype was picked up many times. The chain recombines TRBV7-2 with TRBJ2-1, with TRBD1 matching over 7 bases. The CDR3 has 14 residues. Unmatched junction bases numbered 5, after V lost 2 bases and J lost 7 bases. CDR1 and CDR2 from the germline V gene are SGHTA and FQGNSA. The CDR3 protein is CASSLRQGRNEQFF. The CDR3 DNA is TGTGCCAGCAGCTTAAGACAGGGTCGAAATGAGCAGTTCTTC.

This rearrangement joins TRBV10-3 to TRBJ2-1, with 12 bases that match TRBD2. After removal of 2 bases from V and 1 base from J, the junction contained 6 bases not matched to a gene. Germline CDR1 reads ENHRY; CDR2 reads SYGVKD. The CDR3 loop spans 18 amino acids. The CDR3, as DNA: TGTGCCATCAGTGAGGATACTAGCGGGGGGTCTTCCTACAATGAGCAGTTCTTC. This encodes CAISEDTSGGSSYNEQFF.